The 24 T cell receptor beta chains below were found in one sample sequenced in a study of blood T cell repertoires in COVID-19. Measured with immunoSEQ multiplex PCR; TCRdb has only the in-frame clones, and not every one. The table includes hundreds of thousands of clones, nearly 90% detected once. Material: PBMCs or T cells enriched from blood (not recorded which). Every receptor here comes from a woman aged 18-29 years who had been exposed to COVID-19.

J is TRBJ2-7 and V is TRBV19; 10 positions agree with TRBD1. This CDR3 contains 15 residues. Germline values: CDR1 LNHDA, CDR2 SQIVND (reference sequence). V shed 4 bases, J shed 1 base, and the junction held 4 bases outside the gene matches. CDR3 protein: CASSTADRGSYEQYF. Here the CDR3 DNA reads TGTGCCAGTAGTACCGCGGACAGGGGGTCCTACGAGCAGTACTTC.

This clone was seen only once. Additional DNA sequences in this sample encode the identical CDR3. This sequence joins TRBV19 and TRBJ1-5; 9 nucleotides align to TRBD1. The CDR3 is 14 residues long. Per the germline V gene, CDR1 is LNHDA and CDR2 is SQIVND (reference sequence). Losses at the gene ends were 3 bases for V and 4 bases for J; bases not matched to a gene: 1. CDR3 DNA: TGTGCCAGTAGTATGGGACAGGGAAATCAGCCCCAGCATTTT. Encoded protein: CASSMGQGNQPQHF. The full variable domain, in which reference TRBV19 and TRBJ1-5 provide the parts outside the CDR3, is DGGITQSPKYLFRKEGQNVTLSCEQNLNHDAMYWYRQDPGQGLRLIYYSQIVNDFQKGDIAEGYSVSREKKESFPLTVTSAQKNPTAFYLCASSMGQGNQPQHFGDGTRLSIL.

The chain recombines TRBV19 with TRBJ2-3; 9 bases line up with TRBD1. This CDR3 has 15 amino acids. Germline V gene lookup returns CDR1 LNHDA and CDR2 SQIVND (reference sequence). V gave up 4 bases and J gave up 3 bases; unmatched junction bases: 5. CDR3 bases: TGTGCCAGTAGTACTGGACAGGGGTGGACAGATACGCAGTATTTT. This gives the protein CASSTGQGWTDTQYF.

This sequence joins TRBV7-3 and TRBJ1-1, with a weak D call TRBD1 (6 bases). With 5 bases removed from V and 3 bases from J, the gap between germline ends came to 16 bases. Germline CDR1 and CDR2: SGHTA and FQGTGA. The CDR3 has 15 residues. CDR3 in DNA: TGTGCCAGCAGCCCGGTGGGGGCGGGGGACACTGAAGCTTTCTTT. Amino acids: CASSPVGAGDTEAFF.

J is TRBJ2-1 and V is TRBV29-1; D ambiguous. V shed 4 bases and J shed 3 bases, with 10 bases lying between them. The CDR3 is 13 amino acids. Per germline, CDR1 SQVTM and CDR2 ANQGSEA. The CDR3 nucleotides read TGCAGCGTTGTGGCGGCCGGCTACAATGAGCAGTTCTTC. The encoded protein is CSVVAAGYNEQFF.

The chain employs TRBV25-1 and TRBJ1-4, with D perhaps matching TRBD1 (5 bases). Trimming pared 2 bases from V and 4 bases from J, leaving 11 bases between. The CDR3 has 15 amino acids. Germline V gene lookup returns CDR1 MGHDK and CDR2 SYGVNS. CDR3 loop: CASSEGNRFNEKLFF. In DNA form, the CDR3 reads TGTGCCAGCAGTGAAGGAAACAGGTTTAATGAAAAACTGTTTTTT. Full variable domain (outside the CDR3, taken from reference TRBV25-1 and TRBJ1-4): EADIYQTPRYLVIGTGKKITLECSQTMGHDKMYWYQQDPGMELHLIHYSYGVNSTEKGDLSSESTVSRIRTEHFPLTLESARPSHTSQYLCASSEGNRFNEKLFFGSGTQLSVL.

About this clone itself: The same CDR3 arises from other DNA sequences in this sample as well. The CDR3 DNA sequence: TGTGCCAGCAGCCCCGGACTAGCGGGAGCGTACGAGCAGTACTTC. Translation gives CASSPGLAGAYEQYF. The chain couples TRBV13 to TRBJ2-7; 13 bases agree with TRBD2. Germline V gene lookup returns CDR1 PRHDT and CDR2 FYEKMQ (reference sequence). This CDR3 is built from 15 residues. V lost 5 bases and J lost 4; bases outside the gene matches: 5.

The DNA of the CDR3 is TGTGCCAGCAGCCCCTACACTAGCGGGGGCTCCTACAATGAGCAGTTCTTC. This gives the protein CASSPYTSGGSYNEQFF. The rearrangement links TRBV6-2 or TRBV6-3 to TRBJ2-1, with 11 bases fitting TRBD2. Germline V gives CDR1 MNHEY, CDR2 SVGEGT. V lost 6 bases, J lost 0 bases, and 7 bases stayed unmatched. This CDR3 spans 17 amino acids.

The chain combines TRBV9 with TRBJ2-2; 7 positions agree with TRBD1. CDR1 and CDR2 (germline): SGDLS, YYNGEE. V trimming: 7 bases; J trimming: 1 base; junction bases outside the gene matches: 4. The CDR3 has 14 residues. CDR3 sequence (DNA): TGTGCCAGCCAGGACAGGCTGAACACCGGGGAGCTGTTTTTT. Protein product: CASQDRLNTGELFF.

The CDR3 nucleotides read TGTGCCAGTAGTAAGGTGACTTCAAATCAGCCCCAGCATTTT. This codes for CASSKVTSNQPQHF. This rearrangement joins TRBV19 to TRBJ1-5; D is unresolved. This CDR3 has 14 amino acids. Deletions cut 4 bases from V and 4 bases from J, with 11 bases between. Germline CDR1 is LNHDA and CDR2 is SQIVND (reference sequence).

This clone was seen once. CDR3 in amino acids: CASSLGQGYTF. CDR3 in DNA: TGTGCCAGCAGCTTGGGACAGGGCTACACCTTC. J is TRBJ1-2 and V is TRBV5-4, with a possible D match to TRBD1 (5 bases). CDR3 length equals 11 residues. Trimming stripped 0 bases from V and 8 bases from J, with 5 bases between. Germline V CDR1 and CDR2: SGHNT, YYREEE (reference sequence).

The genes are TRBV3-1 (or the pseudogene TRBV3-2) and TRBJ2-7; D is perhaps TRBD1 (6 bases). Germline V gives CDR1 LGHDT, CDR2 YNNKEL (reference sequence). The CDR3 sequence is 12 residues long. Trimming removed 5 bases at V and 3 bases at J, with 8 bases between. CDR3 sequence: CASSAQGYEQYF. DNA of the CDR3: TGTGCCAGCAGCGCACAGGGCTACGAGCAGTACTTC.

This CDR3 reads CASSYSTETYEQYF. CDR3 nucleotides: TGTGCCAGCAGTTACTCTACGGAGACCTACGAGCAGTACTTC. The rearrangement uses TRBV6-5 and TRBJ2-7; unclear D gene. The CDR3 length is 14 residues. V gave up 0 bases and J gave up 2 bases, with 8 bases separating them. Germline V lookup: CDR1 MNHEY, CDR2 SVGAGI.

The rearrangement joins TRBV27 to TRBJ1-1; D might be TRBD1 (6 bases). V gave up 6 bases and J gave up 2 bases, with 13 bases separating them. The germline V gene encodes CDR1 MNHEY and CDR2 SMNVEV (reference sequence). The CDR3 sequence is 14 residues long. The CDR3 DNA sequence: TGTGCCAGCAGAGCCTGGACAGCCAACACTGAAGCTTTCTTT. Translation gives CASRAWTANTEAFF.

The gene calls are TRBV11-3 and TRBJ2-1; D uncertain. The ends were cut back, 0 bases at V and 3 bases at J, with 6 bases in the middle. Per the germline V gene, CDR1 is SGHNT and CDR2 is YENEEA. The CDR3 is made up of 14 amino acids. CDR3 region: CASSLDRFYNEQFF. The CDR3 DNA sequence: TGTGCCAGCAGCTTAGATAGATTCTACAATGAGCAGTTCTTC. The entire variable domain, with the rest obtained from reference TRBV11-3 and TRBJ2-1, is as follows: EAGVVQSPRYKIIEKKQPVAFWCNPISGHNTLYWYLQNLGQGPELLIRYENEEAVDDSQLPKDRFSAERLKGVDSTLKIQPAELGDSAVYLCASSLDRFYNEQFFGPGTRLTVL.

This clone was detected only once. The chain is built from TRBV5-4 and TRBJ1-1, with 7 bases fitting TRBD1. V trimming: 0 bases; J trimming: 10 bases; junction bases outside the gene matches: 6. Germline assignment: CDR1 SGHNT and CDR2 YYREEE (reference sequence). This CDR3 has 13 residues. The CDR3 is CASSLGRAGGAFF. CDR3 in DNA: TGTGCCAGCAGCTTGGGCCGTGCAGGGGGAGCTTTCTTT.

The CDR3 DNA sequence: TGTGCCAGCAGTGAAGCGCTCCAACAGCACTACGAGCAGTACTTC. Translated: CASSEALQQHYEQYF. V usage is TRBV6-1 and J usage is TRBJ2-7; D unclear. The V end lost 0 bases, the J end lost 3 bases, and 12 bases lay between the germline ends. Per the germline V gene, CDR1 is MNHNS and CDR2 is SASEGT. The CDR3 runs to 15 residues.

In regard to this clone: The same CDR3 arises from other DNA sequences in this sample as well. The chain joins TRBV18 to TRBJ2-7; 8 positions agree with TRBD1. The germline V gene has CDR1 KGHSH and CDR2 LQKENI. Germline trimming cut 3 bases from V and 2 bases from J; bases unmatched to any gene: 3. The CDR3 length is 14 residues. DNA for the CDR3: TGTGCCAGCTCACCGGGACAGGCCACCTACGAGCAGTACTTC. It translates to CASSPGQATYEQYF.

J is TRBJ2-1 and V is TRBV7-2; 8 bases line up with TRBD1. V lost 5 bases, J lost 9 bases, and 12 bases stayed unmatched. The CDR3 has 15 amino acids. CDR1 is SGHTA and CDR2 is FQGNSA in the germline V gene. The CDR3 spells CASSAKDRVVGEQFF. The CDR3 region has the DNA TGTGCCAGCAGCGCCAAGGACAGGGTAGTCGGTGAGCAGTTCTTC.

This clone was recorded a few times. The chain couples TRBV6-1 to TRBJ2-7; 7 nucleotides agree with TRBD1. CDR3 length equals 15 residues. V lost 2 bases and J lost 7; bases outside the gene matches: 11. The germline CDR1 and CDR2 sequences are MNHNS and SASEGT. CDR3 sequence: CASSELAGGFGEQYF. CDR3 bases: TGTGCCAGCAGTGAATTGGCAGGGGGTTTCGGGGAGCAGTACTTC.

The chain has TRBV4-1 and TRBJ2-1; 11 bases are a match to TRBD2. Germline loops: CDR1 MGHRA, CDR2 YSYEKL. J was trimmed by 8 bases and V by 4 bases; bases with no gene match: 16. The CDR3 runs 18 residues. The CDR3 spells CASSPSLAGGPVHDEQFF. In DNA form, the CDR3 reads TGCGCCAGCAGCCCGTCTTTAGCGGGGGGGCCTGTGCACGATGAGCAGTTCTTC.

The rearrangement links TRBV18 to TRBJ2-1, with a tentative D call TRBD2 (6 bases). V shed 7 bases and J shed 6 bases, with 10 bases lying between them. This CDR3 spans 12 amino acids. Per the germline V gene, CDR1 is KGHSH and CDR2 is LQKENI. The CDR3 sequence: CASCSGFNEQFF. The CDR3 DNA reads TGTGCCAGCTGCAGCGGGTTCAATGAGCAGTTCTTC.

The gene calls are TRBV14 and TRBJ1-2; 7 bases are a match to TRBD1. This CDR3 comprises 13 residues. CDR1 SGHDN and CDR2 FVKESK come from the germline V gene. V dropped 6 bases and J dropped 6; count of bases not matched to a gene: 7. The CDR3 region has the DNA TGTGCCAGCAGAAGAACAGGGGCTGATGGCTACACCTTC. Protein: CASRRTGADGYTF. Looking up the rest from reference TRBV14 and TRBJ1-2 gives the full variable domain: EAGVTQFPSHSVIEKGQTVTLRCDPISGHDNLYWYRRVMGKEIKFLLHFVKESKQDESGMPNNRFLAERTGGTYSTLKVQPAELEDSGVYFCASRRTGADGYTFGSGTRLTVV.

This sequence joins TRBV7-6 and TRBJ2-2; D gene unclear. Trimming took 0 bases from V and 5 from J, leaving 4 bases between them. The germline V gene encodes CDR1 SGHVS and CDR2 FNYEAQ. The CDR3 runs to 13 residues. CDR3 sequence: CASSLAATGELFF. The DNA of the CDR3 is TGTGCCAGCAGCTTAGCAGCGACCGGGGAGCTGTTTTTT.